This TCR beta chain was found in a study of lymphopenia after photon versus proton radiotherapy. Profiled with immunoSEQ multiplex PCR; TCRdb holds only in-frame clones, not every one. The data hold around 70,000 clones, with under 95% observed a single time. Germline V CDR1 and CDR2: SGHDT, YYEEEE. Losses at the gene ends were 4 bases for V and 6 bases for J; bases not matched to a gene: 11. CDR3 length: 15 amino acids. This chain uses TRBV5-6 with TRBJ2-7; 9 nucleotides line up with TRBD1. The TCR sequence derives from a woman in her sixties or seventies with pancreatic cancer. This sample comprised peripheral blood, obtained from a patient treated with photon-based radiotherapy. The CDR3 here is CASSPTGTGYREQYF. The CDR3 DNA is TGTGCCAGCAGCCCCACCGGGACAGGGTACCGCGAGCAGTACTTC.